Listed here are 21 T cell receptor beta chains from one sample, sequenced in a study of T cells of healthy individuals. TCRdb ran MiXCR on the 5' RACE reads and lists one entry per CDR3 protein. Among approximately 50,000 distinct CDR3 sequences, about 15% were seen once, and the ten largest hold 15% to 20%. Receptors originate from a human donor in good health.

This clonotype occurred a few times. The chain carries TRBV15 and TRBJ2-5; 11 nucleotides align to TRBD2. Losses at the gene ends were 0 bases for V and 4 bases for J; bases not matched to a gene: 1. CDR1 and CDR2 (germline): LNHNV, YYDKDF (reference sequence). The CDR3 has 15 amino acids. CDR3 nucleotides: TGTGCCACCAGCAGAGATCTAGCGGGGGGAGAGACCCAGTACTTC. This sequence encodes CATSRDLAGGETQYF.

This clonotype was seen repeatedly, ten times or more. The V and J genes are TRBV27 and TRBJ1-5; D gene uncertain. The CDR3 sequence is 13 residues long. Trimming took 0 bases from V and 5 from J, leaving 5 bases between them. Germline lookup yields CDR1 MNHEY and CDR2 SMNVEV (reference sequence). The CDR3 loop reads CASSLSKYQPQHF. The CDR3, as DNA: TGTGCCAGCAGTTTATCCAAGTATCAGCCCCAGCATTTT.

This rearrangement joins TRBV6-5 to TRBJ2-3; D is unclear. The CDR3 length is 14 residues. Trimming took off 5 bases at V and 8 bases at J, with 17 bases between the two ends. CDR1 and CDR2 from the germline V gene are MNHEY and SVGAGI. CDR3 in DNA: TGTGCCAGCAGTCCGGGCCTGGGGATGGGTACGCAGTATTTT. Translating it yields CASSPGLGMGTQYF.

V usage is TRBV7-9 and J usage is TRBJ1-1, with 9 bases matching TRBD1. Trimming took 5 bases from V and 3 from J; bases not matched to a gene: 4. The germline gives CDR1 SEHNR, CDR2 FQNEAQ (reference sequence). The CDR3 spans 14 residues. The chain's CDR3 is CASSIRQGDTEAFF. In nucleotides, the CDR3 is TGTGCCAGCAGCATAAGACAGGGGGACACTGAAGCTTTCTTT. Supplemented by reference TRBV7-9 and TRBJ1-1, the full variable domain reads DTGVSQNPRHKITKRGQNVTFRCDPISEHNRLYWYRQTLGQGPEFLTYFQNEAQLEKSRLLSDRFSAERPKGSFSTLEIQRTEQGDSAMYLCASSIRQGDTEAFFGQGTRLTVV.

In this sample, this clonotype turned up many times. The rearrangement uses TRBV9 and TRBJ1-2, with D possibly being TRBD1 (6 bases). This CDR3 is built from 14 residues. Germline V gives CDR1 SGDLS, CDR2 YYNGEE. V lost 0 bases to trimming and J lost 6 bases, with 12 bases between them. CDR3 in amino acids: CASSVGAGVHGYTF. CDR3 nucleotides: TGTGCCAGCAGCGTAGGAGCAGGGGTCCATGGCTACACCTTC.

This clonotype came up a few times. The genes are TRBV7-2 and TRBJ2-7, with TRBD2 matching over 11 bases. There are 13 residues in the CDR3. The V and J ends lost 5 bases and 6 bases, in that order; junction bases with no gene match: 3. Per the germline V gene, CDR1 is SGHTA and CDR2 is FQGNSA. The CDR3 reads CASSPGTSGEQYF. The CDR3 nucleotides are TGTGCCAGCAGCCCGGGGACTAGCGGCGAGCAGTACTTC.

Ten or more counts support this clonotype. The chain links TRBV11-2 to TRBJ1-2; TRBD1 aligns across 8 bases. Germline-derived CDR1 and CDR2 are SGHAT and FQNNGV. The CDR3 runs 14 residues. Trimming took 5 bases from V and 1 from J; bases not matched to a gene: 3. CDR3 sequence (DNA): TGTGCCAGCAGCCGACAGGGGTTTAACTATGGCTACACCTTC. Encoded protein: CASSRQGFNYGYTF.

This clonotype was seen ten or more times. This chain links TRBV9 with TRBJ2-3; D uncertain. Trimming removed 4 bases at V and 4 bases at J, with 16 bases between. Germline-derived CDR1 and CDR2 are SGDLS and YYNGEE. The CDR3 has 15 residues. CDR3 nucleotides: TGTGCCAGCAGCCGCGTGCTACGGAGTTCAGATACGCAGTATTTT. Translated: CASSRVLRSSDTQYF.

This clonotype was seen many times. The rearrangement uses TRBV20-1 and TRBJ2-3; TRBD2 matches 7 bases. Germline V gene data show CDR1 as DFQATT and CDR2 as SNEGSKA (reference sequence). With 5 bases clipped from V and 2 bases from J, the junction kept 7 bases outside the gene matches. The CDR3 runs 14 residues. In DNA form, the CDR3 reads TGCAGTGCTCCGACTAGCAGAGCCACAGATACGCAGTATTTT. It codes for CSAPTSRATDTQYF.

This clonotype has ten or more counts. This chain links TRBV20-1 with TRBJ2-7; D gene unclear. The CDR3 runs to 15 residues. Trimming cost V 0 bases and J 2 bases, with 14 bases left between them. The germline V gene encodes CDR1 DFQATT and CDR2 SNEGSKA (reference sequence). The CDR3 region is CSARDSGSYAYEQYF. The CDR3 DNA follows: TGCAGTGCTAGAGATTCCGGTAGCTACGCCTACGAGCAGTACTTC.

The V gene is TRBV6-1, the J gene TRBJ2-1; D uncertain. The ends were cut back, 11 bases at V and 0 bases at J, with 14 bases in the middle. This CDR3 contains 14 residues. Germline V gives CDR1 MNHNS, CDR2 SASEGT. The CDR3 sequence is CACGRSSSYNEQFF. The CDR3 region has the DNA TGTGCCTGTGGCCGGTCGAGCTCCTACAATGAGCAGTTCTTC.

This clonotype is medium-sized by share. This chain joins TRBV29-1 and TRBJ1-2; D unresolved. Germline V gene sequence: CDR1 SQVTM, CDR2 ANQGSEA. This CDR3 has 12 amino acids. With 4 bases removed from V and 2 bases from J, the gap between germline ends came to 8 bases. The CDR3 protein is CSVVTGNYGYTF. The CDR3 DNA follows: TGCAGCGTTGTTACGGGGAACTATGGCTACACCTTC.

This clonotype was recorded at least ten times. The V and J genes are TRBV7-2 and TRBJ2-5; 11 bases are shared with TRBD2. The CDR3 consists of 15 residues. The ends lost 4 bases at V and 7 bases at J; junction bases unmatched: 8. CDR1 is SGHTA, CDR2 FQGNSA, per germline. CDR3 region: CASSSNSGGDGTQYF. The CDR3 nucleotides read TGTGCCAGCAGCTCGAATAGCGGGGGGGATGGGACCCAGTACTTC. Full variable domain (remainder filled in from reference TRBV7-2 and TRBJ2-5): GAGVSQSPSNKVTEKGKDVELRCDPISGHTALYWYRQSLGQGLEFLIYFQGNSAPDKSGLPSDRFSAERTGGSVSTLTIQRTQQEDSAVYLCASSSNSGGDGTQYFGPGTRLLVL.

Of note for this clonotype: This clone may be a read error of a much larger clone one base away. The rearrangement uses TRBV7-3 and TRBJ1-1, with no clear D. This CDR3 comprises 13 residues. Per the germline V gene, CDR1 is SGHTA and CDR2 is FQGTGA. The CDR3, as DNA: TGTCCCAGCAGCTTAATGAAGAACACTGAAGCTTTCTTT. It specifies CPSSLMKNTEAFF.

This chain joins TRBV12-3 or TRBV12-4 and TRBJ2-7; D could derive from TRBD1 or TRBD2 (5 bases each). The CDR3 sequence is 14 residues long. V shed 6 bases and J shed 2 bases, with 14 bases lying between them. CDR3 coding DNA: TGTGCCAGCAGGCTGCCCGGGGCCACCTACGAGCAGTACTTC. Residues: CASRLPGATYEQYF.

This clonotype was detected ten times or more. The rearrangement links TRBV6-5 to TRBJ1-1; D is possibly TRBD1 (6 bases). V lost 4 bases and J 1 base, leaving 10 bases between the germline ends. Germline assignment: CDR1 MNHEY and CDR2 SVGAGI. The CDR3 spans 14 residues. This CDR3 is CASSWSGENTEAFF. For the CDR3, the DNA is TGTGCCAGCAGTTGGTCAGGGGAGAACACTGAAGCTTTCTTT.

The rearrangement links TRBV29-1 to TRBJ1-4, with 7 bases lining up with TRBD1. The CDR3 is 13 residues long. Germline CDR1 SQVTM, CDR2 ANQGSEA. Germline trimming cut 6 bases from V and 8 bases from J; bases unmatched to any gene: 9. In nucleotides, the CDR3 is TGCAGCGTGGGAAGGGGGCTCCGCGAAAAACTGTTTTTT. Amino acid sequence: CSVGRGLREKLFF.

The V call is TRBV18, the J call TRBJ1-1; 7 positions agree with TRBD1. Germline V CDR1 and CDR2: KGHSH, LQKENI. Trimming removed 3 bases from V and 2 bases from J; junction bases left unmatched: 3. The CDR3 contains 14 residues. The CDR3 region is CASSPTGLNTEAFF. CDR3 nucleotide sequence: TGTGCCAGCTCACCGACAGGGTTAAACACTGAAGCTTTCTTT.

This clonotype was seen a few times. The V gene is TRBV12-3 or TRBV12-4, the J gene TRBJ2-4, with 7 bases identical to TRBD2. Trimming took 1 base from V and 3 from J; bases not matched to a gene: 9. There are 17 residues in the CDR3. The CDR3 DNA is TGTGCCAGCAGTTTAGTTGGGCTAGCGGATAACAAAAACATTCAGTACTTC. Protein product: CASSLVGLADNKNIQYF.

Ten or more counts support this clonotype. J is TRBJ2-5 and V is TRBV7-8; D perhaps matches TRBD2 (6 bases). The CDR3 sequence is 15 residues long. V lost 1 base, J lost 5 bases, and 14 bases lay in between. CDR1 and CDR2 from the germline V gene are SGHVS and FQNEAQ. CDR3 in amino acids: CASSLVLGAGETQYF. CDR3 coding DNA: TGTGCCAGCAGCTTAGTGTTAGGGGCGGGGGAGACCCAGTACTTC. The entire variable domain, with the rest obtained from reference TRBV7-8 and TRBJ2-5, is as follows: GAGVSQSPRYKVAKRGQDVALRCDPISGHVSLFWYQQALGQGPEFLTYFQNEAQLDKSGLPSDRFFAERPEGSVSTLKIQRTQQEDSAVYLCASSLVLGAGETQYFGPGTRLLVL.

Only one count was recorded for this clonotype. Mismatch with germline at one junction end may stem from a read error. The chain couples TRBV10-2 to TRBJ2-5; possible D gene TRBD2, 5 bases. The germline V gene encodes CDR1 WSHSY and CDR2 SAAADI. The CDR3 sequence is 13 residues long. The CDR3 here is CTSSPSMAGTQYF. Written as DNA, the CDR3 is TGCACCAGCAGTCCTAGCATGGCAGGGACCCAGTACTTC.